The 9 T cell receptor beta chains in this list originate from one sample, sequenced in a study of early T cells in non-severe SARS-CoV-2 infection. TCRdb analysed the 5' RACE reads with MiXCR anew, one entry per CDR3 protein. The sample records fewer than 30,000 distinct CDR3 sequences, around 5% being singletons. The material sequenced was whole blood. These receptors originate from an adult who was a healthcare worker with PCR-confirmed SARS-CoV-2 infection or an uninfected control (not recorded which).

This clonotype was detected ten times or more. The chain joins TRBV6-6 to TRBJ1-5; D unclear. Germline loops: CDR1 MNHNY, CDR2 SVGAGI (reference sequence). V lost 2 bases, J lost 4 bases, and 6 bases lay in between. The length of the CDR3 is 13 residues. The CDR3 DNA reads TGTGCCAGCAGTTACGTGGATAATCAGCCCCAGCATTTT. It yields the protein CASSYVDNQPQHF.

As DNA, the CDR3 is TGTGCCAGCGGAACGGGAACTGGGGTATTCCCTGAAGCTTTCTTT. It is translated as CASGTGTGVFPEAFF. The genes are TRBV6-5 and TRBJ1-1; D remains ambiguous. Trimming left V 8 bases short and J 6 bases short, with 22 bases between. The germline V gene has CDR1 MNHEY and CDR2 SVGAGI. The CDR3 sequence is 15 residues long.

This clonotype was recorded at least ten times. The chain combines TRBV20-1 with TRBJ1-1; possibly TRBD1 for D (5 bases). Per the germline V gene, CDR1 is DFQATT and CDR2 is SNEGSKA (reference sequence). V was clipped by 1 base and J by 0 bases, with 15 bases between them. This CDR3 comprises 16 residues. The CDR3 nucleotides read TGCAGTGCTAGAGTGGGCGGGGACCCCTTGAACACTGAAGCTTTCTTT. As protein: CSARVGGDPLNTEAFF.

This clonotype was counted at least ten times. The V and J genes are TRBV6-5 and TRBJ1-2; no firm D call. This CDR3 contains 13 residues. The V gene lost 7 bases and the J gene lost 8 bases, with 17 bases spanning the gap. Germline V lookup: CDR1 MNHEY, CDR2 SVGAGI. The CDR3 loop reads CASMAVIRGGYTF. The CDR3 nucleotides read TGTGCCAGCATGGCAGTTATAAGAGGCGGCTACACCTTC.

This clonotype was recorded many times. The CDR3, as DNA: TGCAGCGTGGGGACGGTCGTCTATGGCTACACCTTC. Encoded protein: CSVGTVVYGYTF. This chain connects TRBV29-1 to TRBJ1-2; possibly TRBD1 for D (5 bases). The CDR3 totals 12 residues. Germline loops: CDR1 SQVTM, CDR2 ANQGSEA. V dropped 6 bases and J dropped 4 bases, with 12 bases sitting between them.

This clonotype has at least ten counts. The rearrangement links TRBV7-7 to TRBJ2-6, with D possibly called TRBD1 or TRBD2 (7 bases each). The CDR3 consists of 16 residues. Germline values: CDR1 SSHAT, CDR2 FNYEAQ (reference sequence). Deletions cut 5 bases from V and 3 bases from J, with 14 bases between. Here the CDR3 DNA reads TGTGCCAGCAGCCCAGGGAGGGGGCTTGGGGCCAACGTCCTGACTTTC. Translation: CASSPGRGLGANVLTF.

This clonotype was found many times. This rearrangement joins TRBV23-1 to TRBJ2-4; D possibly uses TRBD1 or TRBD2 (5 bases each). TRBV23-1 is an ORF; its function is uncertain. Trimming took off 1 base at V and 3 bases at J, with 19 bases between the two ends. The CDR3 has 18 residues. Written as DNA, the CDR3 is TGCGCCAGCAGTCAATGGGGGACCTTTCTGGTGGTCAAAAACATTCAGTACTTC. It encodes CASSQWGTFLVVKNIQYF.

This clonotype was detected a few times. J is TRBJ1-5 and V is TRBV4-3; D is unresolved. The germline CDR1 and CDR2 sequences are LGHNA and YSLEER. V lost 1 base to trimming and J lost 5 bases, with 9 bases between them. The CDR3 is 14 amino acids. The CDR3: CASSQAWGDQPQHF. CDR3 in DNA: TGCGCCAGCAGCCAAGCCTGGGGTGATCAGCCCCAGCATTTT.

The table lists this clonotype with many counts. The rearrangement joins TRBV20-1 to TRBJ2-1, with TRBD2 as a possible D gene (6 bases). This CDR3 has 13 amino acids. CDR1 and CDR2 (germline): DFQATT, SNEGSKA (reference sequence). Trimming removed 8 bases at V and 4 bases at J, with 15 bases between. CDR3 sequence (DNA): TGCAGTCGTACTAGCCGCCGGTACAATGAGCAGTTCTTC. Translation gives CSRTSRRYNEQFF.